This TCR beta chain originates from a study of T cells after yellow fever vaccination. About the research overall: Researchers used SMART-Seq v4 Ultra Low Input to prepare fractions that had low cell numbers.

A few counts support this clonotype. The antigen remains undetermined. Germline V gene lookup returns CDR1 DFQATT and CDR2 SNEGSKA (reference sequence). The CDR3 has 15 amino acids. The V gene lost 7 bases and the J gene lost 0 bases, with 16 bases spanning the gap. A 5'RACE template-switching step, the method used to make TCR cDNA, added a universal primer site and UMIs. TCRdb independently ran MiXCR on the 5' RACE reads; one entry per CDR3 protein. The sample yields under 700,000 distinct CDR3 sequences, approximately 16% seen once. Study conclusions and caveats: A large majority of primary-vaccination clones showed up again after the booster (just under 97% CD4, around 85% CD8). The bulk population could contribute abundant contaminating clonotypes to FACS-sorted repertoires.

The chain couples TRBV20-1 to TRBJ2-1; TRBD1 is a possible D gene (5 bases). The sample consisted of PBMCs, taken about 5 days after the first yellow fever vaccination. The clonotype comes from a man aged 18 to 29 who received the YFV17D yellow fever vaccine. DNA of the CDR3: TGCAGTGGGGCAGGGCCGCTAAACTCCTACAATGAGCAGTTCTTC. Amino acids: CSGAGPLNSYNEQFF.